This is a list of T cell receptor beta chains from one sample in a study of shared clonotypes between healthy human individuals. TCRdb's copy holds only in-frame clones and misses some; the assay was immunoSEQ multiplex PCR. The sample yields roughly 810,000 clones, roughly 96% seen once. Sequencing input: naive CD8+ T cells sorted from blood. Receptors were obtained from a man aged 25 to 45 in good health. The CDR3 runs from the conserved cysteine through the conserved F or W. The order of the fields is clone size, D gene, V gene, J gene, CDR3 DNA, CDR3 protein. A D gene is named only where the DNA matches it firmly. Part of the rows lack a size; the others show once, few, many or a class for expanded clones.

clone size: .
D gene: .
V gene: TRBV2
J gene: TRBJ1-1
CDR3 DNA: TGTGCCAGCAGTGAAGGGAGTTGGACTGAAGCTTTCTTT
CDR3 protein: CASSEGSWTEAFF

clone size: .
D gene: .
V gene: TRBV29-1
J gene: TRBJ2-2
CDR3 DNA: TGCAGCGTGGGTGACGGGAACACCGGGGAGCTGTTTTTT
CDR3 protein: CSVGDGNTGELFF

clone size: .
D gene: TRBD1
V gene: TRBV5-1
J gene: TRBJ1-2
CDR3 DNA: TGCGCCAGCAGCGTAGGACAGGGGGCTGGTGGCTACACCTTC
CDR3 protein: CASSVGQGAGGYTF

clone size: .
D gene: .
V gene: TRBV7-9
J gene: TRBJ2-7
CDR3 DNA: TGTGCCAGCAGCTCCAACCCGGGGGGACATCCCTACGAGCAGTACTTC
CDR3 protein: CASSSNPGGHPYEQYF

clone size: .
D gene: .
V gene: TRBV9
J gene: TRBJ2-7
CDR3 DNA: TGTGCCAGCAGCGTAGGCAGGGAGTTCTACAACGAGCAGTACTTC
CDR3 protein: CASSVGREFYNEQYF

clone size: .
D gene: .
V gene: TRBV28
J gene: TRBJ1-5
CDR3 DNA: TGTGCCAGCAGTTACCTCGATAGCAATCAGCCCCAGCATTTT
CDR3 protein: CASSYLDSNQPQHF

clone size: once
D gene: TRBD2
V gene: TRBV4-1
J gene: TRBJ2-5
CDR3 DNA: TGCGCCAGCAGCCAAGGGACTAGCGGGAGGGAGACCCAGTACTTC
CDR3 protein: CASSQGTSGRETQYF

clone size: .
D gene: .
V gene: TRBV18
J gene: TRBJ1-1
CDR3 DNA: TGTGCCAGCTCACCCACAGGTATCTACACTGAAGCTTTCTTT
CDR3 protein: CASSPTGIYTEAFF

clone size: .
D gene: .
V gene: TRBV1
J gene: TRBJ2-3
CDR3 DNA: TGCACCAGCCGACAAGCGGGACTGGGGGATACGCAGTATTTT
CDR3 protein: CTSRQAGLGDTQYF

clone size: .
D gene: .
V gene: TRBV7-2
J gene: TRBJ1-5
CDR3 DNA: TGTGCCAGCAGCTACACAGATAGCAATCAGCCCCAGCATTTT
CDR3 protein: CASSYTDSNQPQHF

clone size: .
D gene: .
V gene: TRBV30
J gene: TRBJ1-1
CDR3 DNA: TGTGCCTGGACGGTTCGGGGCACTGAAGCTTTCTTT
CDR3 protein: CAWTVRGTEAFF

clone size: .
D gene: .
V gene: TRBV23-1
J gene: TRBJ1-2
CDR3 DNA: TGCGCCAGCAGTCAATCGACGGGTAACAACTATGGCTACACCTTC
CDR3 protein: CASSQSTGNNYGYTF

clone size: .
D gene: .
V gene: TRBV29-1
J gene: TRBJ1-1
CDR3 DNA: TGCAGCGTTAATAGGGGCGAAGCTTTCTTT
CDR3 protein: CSVNRGEAFF

clone size: .
D gene: .
V gene: TRBV29-1
J gene: TRBJ2-5
CDR3 DNA: TGCAGCGTTGAAGATCTTGGCACAGAACAAGAGACCCAGTACTTC
CDR3 protein: CSVEDLGTEQETQYF

clone size: .
D gene: .
V gene: TRBV6-5
J gene: TRBJ2-5
CDR3 DNA: TGTGCCAGCCACCGGGTGGGACAAGAGACCCAGTACTTC
CDR3 protein: CASHRVGQETQYF

clone size: few
D gene: TRBD2
V gene: TRBV11-2
J gene: TRBJ2-1
CDR3 DNA: TGTGCCAGCAGCTCGACCGGGACTAGCTTCTTGTCTGAGCAGTTCTTC
CDR3 protein: CASSSTGTSFLSEQFF

clone size: .
D gene: .
V gene: TRBV6-5
J gene: TRBJ1-1
CDR3 DNA: TGTGCCAGCAGTTATCAGGGCGTGATTGGAGCTTTCTTT
CDR3 protein: CASSYQGVIGAFF

clone size: few
D gene: .
V gene: TRBV10-1
J gene: TRBJ2-7
CDR3 DNA: TGCGCCAGCAGTGAGTTGGGCCTAGTCCACGAGCAGTACTTC
CDR3 protein: CASSELGLVHEQYF

clone size: .
D gene: .
V gene: TRBV4-3
J gene: TRBJ1-1
CDR3 DNA: TGCGCCAGCAGCCAATGGAACACTGAAGCTTTCTTT
CDR3 protein: CASSQWNTEAFF

clone size: .
D gene: TRBD2
V gene: TRBV29-1
J gene: TRBJ2-1
CDR3 DNA: TGCAGCGTGAGTCCCGGGACTAGCGGGCCCGGCTCCTACAATGAGCAGTTCTTC
CDR3 protein: CSVSPGTSGPGSYNEQFF

clone size: .
D gene: .
V gene: TRBV16
J gene: TRBJ2-1
CDR3 DNA: TGTGCCAGCAGCCAAACCACCCGCAGGGTAAATGAGCAGTTCTTC
CDR3 protein: CASSQTTRRVNEQFF

clone size: .
D gene: .
V gene: TRBV7-9
J gene: TRBJ2-7
CDR3 DNA: TGTGCCAGCAGCGGGGGCCCCCTAGGGCGCTCCTACGAGCAGTACTTC
CDR3 protein: CASSGGPLGRSYEQYF

clone size: once
D gene: TRBD1
V gene: TRBV9
J gene: TRBJ1-2
CDR3 DNA: TGTGCCAGCAGCGTAGACCAGGGGGAATACTATGGCTACACCTTC
CDR3 protein: CASSVDQGEYYGYTF

clone size: .
D gene: TRBD1
V gene: TRBV7-3
J gene: TRBJ2-3
CDR3 DNA: TGTGCCAGCAGCTTGGGGACAGGCGTTTTAGATACGCAGTATTTT
CDR3 protein: CASSLGTGVLDTQYF

clone size: .
D gene: TRBD2
V gene: TRBV10-1
J gene: TRBJ2-3
CDR3 DNA: TGCGCCAGCAGTGAGGCGGGAGGGCCCTCCGATACGCAGTATTTT
CDR3 protein: CASSEAGGPSDTQYF

clone size: .
D gene: .
V gene: TRBV11-2
J gene: TRBJ2-7
CDR3 DNA: TGTGCCAGCAGCTTAACTAGTCACGAGCAGTACTTC
CDR3 protein: CASSLTSHEQYF

clone size: .
D gene: .
V gene: TRBV7-8
J gene: TRBJ2-5
CDR3 DNA: TGTGCCAGCAGCCACAGCCGGACACCGAAAGAGACCCAGTACTTC
CDR3 protein: CASSHSRTPKETQYF

clone size: .
D gene: .
V gene: TRBV6-5
J gene: TRBJ1-1
CDR3 DNA: TGTGCCAGCAGCTACTCCATTAACACTGAAGCTTTCTTT
CDR3 protein: CASSYSINTEAFF

clone size: once
D gene: .
V gene: TRBV4-1
J gene: TRBJ2-3
CDR3 DNA: TGCGCCAGCAGCCACTATTCTATTACATCCGTCCCAGATACGCAGTATTTT
CDR3 protein: CASSHYSITSVPDTQYF

clone size: .
D gene: .
V gene: TRBV7-6
J gene: TRBJ2-7
CDR3 DNA: TGTGCCAGCAGCTTAGCTGGGGCGACGCACGAGCAGTACTTC
CDR3 protein: CASSLAGATHEQYF

clone size: .
D gene: .
V gene: TRBV11-2
J gene: TRBJ2-7
CDR3 DNA: TGTGCCAGCAGCCTTGCGGGGACCGTGTACGAGCAGTACTTC
CDR3 protein: CASSLAGTVYEQYF